This T cell receptor beta chain emerged from a study of shared clonotypes between healthy human individuals (dated by TCRdb to 2018 to 2020). Regarding the study in general: A couple of women and a few men aged 18 to 49 years were included in the cohort. Each donor's leukapheresis produced roughly between roughly 0.9 and 9 billion PBMCs. Different laboratories and diverse techniques were used to prepare libraries and sequence TCR repertoires, to increase sequencing depth and limit assay-specific biases. Per donor, three plates each were used for CD4 naive and CD4 memory, two for CD8 naive, and one for CD8 memory. To estimate repertoire size and how much clonotype sharing occurs between individuals, the study deeply sequenced the blood TCR repertoires of about 5 healthy adults. Results the study describes overall, beyond this receptor: Across a handful of donors, approximately 4.6% of naive CD4, approximately 3.5% of naive CD8, 2% to 2.5% of memory CD4, and roughly 0.41% of memory CD8 clonotypes were shared. Because the study included only a small number of donors, the genetic and exposure-history diversity represented was limited. Incomplete sequencing was indicated by rarefaction of sorted-subset datasets, despite the large sequencing depth. Sampling was restricted to blood, and TCR repertoires in tissues likely differ from the TCR repertoires found in blood. Naive subsets generally had larger estimated clonotype richness than memory subsets. Based on pairwise subsampling, the degree of clonotype sharing among donors was expected to be affected by sequencing depth. Clonotypes shared by all four sorted-subset donors showed higher generation probabilities than non-shared clonotypes.

Based on the germline V gene, the CDR1 and CDR2 sequences are SGHTA and FQGNSA. The CDR3 numbers 11 residues from cysteine through phenylalanine. CDR3 DNA is the only sequence kept; it has 33 bases, read in frame from the first base. The junction carries 8 bases between V and J, which are trimmed by 5 bases and 7 bases respectively. A word on this clone: Its antigen has not been determined. Qualities for individual bases were not recorded, and no much larger clone is one base off.

Using the deep immunoSEQ assay, multiplex PCR amplified TCR CDR3 regions from genomic DNA. Genomic DNA extracted from each cell subset was distributed evenly over all wells of several immunoSEQ 96-well plates, and each plate served as one replicate. Each replicate PCR for sorted subsets received around 200 ng genomic DNA, equal to about 30,000 T cell genomes. Purified libraries were measured with a Qubit 3.0 fluorometer, size-checked on a Bioanalyzer 2100, and measured again with the KAPA Library Quantification kit. Every immunoSEQ 96-well plate was sequenced on a separate single-read 150-cycle Illumina NextSeq 550 flow cell. Concerning the study's data processing: Because only junctional sequences without quality scores were contained in the immunoSEQ output, filtering matching that applied to full-length reads could not be performed. To assign V/J genes and CDR3, sequences were annotated using PyIR, a Python wrapper for IgBLAST v1.9, with IMGT germline references. Any read was removed if the V/J assignment was weak (E-value above 1e-6), the CDR3 was missing, or the read contained stop codons, out-of-frame junctions, or ambiguous translated residues. V3J clonotypes were defined by identical inferred V gene, J gene, and CDR3 amino acid sequence. The percentage overlap between two repertoires was calculated by dividing the number of shared unique clonotypes by the size of the smaller repertoire. Three approaches were used to assess repertoire richness: RTK rarefaction, the Chao1 estimator, and Recon v2.1 estimates of unobserved clonotypes. For all TCRbeta clonotypes obtained by the gDNA method from four donors, generation probabilities were computed with OLGA. TCRdb limited this immuneACCESS table to in-frame rearrangements with V and J called. A share of clones is missing; checked studies link under half to unresolved V genes, and the rest is unexplained. From that table come the V and J calls and clone size; the DNA was used to work out D and trimming. This sample comprises around 2,000,000 clones, 90% to 95% of them detected only once. The ten largest clonotypes hold around 0.13% of the sample.

The donors were healthy, HIV-negative adults who had no recently reported acute infections or vaccinations. Every donor was a Caucasian adult living in Nashville, Tennessee, USA. CD4+ T cells were enriched by magnetic negative selection, after which naive cells were positively selected on CD45RA and the negative fraction was taken as the memory subset. Blood was collected by leukapheresis, and PBMCs were isolated by Ficoll-Histopaque density gradient centrifugation and then cryopreserved in liquid nitrogen vapor phase. Analytical flow cytometry was used to check the purity and quantity of each magnetically sorted T cell population. From each sorted fraction, genomic DNA was isolated and quantified by UV absorbance on a Nanodrop 2000c.

Sequenced material: naive CD4+ T cells sorted from blood. Explained via the paper, the cell subset or site label denotes: CD45RA+ positively selected. Here the chain combines TRBV7-2 and TRBJ1-1, with the D segment identity uncertain. This receptor was taken from a man in his late teens or twenties in good health. The DNA reads TGTGCCAGCAGCCGTTCCTTTGAAGCTTTCTTT. Its protein is CASSRSFEAFF.